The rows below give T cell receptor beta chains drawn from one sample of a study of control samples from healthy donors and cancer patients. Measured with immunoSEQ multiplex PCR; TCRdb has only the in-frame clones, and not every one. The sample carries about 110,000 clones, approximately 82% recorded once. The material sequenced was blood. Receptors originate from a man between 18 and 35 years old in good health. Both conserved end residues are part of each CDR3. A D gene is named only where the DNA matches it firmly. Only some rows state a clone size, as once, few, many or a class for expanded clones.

DNA: TGTGCCAGCAGTGAAGCGCGGTATGCAGATACGCAGTATTTT; CDR3: CASSEARYADTQYF; J: TRBJ2-3; size: -; V: TRBV2; D: -
DNA: TGTGCCAGCAGCTTGGGAAGGGAAGGAGGCTACACCTTC; CDR3: CASSLGREGGYTF; J: TRBJ1-2; size: -; V: TRBV5-6; D: -
DNA: TGTGCCAGCAGTGCGGGGGGCTCGCGGGGCAAAAACATTCAGTACTTC; CDR3: CASSAGGSRGKNIQYF; J: TRBJ2-4; size: -; V: TRBV6-1; D: -
DNA: TGTGCCAGCTCACCGAAGGGGACTAGCGGGGGTACGCAGTATTTT; CDR3: CASSPKGTSGGTQYF; J: TRBJ2-3; size: -; V: TRBV18; D: TRBD2
DNA: TGTGCCAGCAGCCCCGGAGGGAGGGGGTGGGCTAACTATGGCTACACCTTC; CDR3: CASSPGGRGWANYGYTF; J: TRBJ1-2; size: few; V: TRBV5-4; D: -
DNA: TGTGCCAGCACCCAGGTGGGGGTGAGCTCCTATAATTCACCCCTCCACTTT; CDR3: CASTQVGVSSYNSPLHF; J: TRBJ1-6; size: many; V: TRBV2; D: -
DNA: TGTGCCAGCAGCTCCCGAGGGGCAGATACGCAGTATTTT; CDR3: CASSSRGADTQYF; J: TRBJ2-3; size: -; V: TRBV7-8; D: -
DNA: TGTGCCAGCAGCGTAGCTATCAGGGGCTCGACCTATGGCTACACCTTC; CDR3: CASSVAIRGSTYGYTF; J: TRBJ1-2; size: -; V: TRBV9; D: -
DNA: TGTGCCACCAGTGATTTCGGCGGGGGGGTCGGGAACAATGAGCAGTTCTTC; CDR3: CATSDFGGGVGNNEQFF; J: TRBJ2-1; size: -; V: TRBV24-1; D: TRBD2
DNA: TGTGCCAGCAGCCGGGGCCCAAGGACTGAAGCTTTCTTT; CDR3: CASSRGPRTEAFF; J: TRBJ1-1; size: -; V: TRBV11-3; D: -
DNA: TGTGCCAGCAGCTTACTCAACCTGGTCACCTCCAAAGAAAAACTGTTTTTT; CDR3: CASSLLNLVTSKEKLFF; J: TRBJ1-4; size: -; V: TRBV7-6; D: -
DNA: TGTGCCTGGATATCCCTCGCTACAGGGTCTGGAAACACCATATATTTT; CDR3: CAWISLATGSGNTIYF; J: TRBJ1-3; size: -; V: TRBV30; D: -
DNA: TGTGCCAGCAGCCTAGGGGCTAGGGGAGGGCCCGGCACTGAAGCTTTCTTT; CDR3: CASSLGARGGPGTEAFF; J: TRBJ1-1; size: -; V: TRBV27; D: -
DNA: TGTGCCAGCAGCCAAGGGAATCCGACAGATACGCAGTATTTT; CDR3: CASSQGNPTDTQYF; J: TRBJ2-3; size: -; V: TRBV14; D: -
DNA: TGTGCCAGCAGCCAAGAAGGCGGGGTAGACTACAATGAGCAGTTCTTC; CDR3: CASSQEGGVDYNEQFF; J: TRBJ2-1; size: -; V: TRBV3-1/TRBV3-2; D: -
DNA: TGTGCTAGCAGTACAGGGGGGGTGGAGACCCAGTACTTC; CDR3: CASSTGGVETQYF; J: TRBJ2-5; size: -; V: TRBV7-7; D: -
DNA: TGTGCCAGCTCACCAACACTAGCGGCCTACAATGAGCAGTTCTTC; CDR3: CASSPTLAAYNEQFF; J: TRBJ2-1; size: -; V: TRBV18; D: TRBD2
DNA: TGCGCCAGCAGCTTGAATGCAGGGCCTGGGCAGCCCCAGCATTTT; CDR3: CASSLNAGPGQPQHF; J: TRBJ1-5; size: -; V: TRBV5-1; D: -
DNA: TGTGCCAGCAGCCAACATAACGGGGGTGGTGAGCAGTTCTTC; CDR3: CASSQHNGGGEQFF; J: TRBJ2-1; size: -; V: TRBV3-1/TRBV3-2; D: -
DNA: TGTGCCAGCTCACCGACAGGGACGGACTACGAGCAGTACTTC; CDR3: CASSPTGTDYEQYF; J: TRBJ2-7; size: few; V: TRBV18; D: TRBD1
DNA: TGTGCTAGTGGTTTGGTCGACGCGGGACGGACCTACGAGCAGTACTTC; CDR3: CASGLVDAGRTYEQYF; J: TRBJ2-7; size: -; V: TRBV12-5; D: -
DNA: TGCGCCAGCAGCCAGGGCTGGGCGGACGGCGGCACTGAAGCTTTCTTT; CDR3: CASSQGWADGGTEAFF; J: TRBJ1-1; size: -; V: TRBV4-1; D: -
DNA: TGTGCCAGCAGCTTATCTTTTTCCACCGGGGAGCTGTTTTTT; CDR3: CASSLSFSTGELFF; J: TRBJ2-2; size: -; V: TRBV7-2; D: -
DNA: TGTGCCAGCCAGCCGATCTTGGCCAAAAACATTCAGTACTTC; CDR3: CASQPILAKNIQYF; J: TRBJ2-4; size: -; V: TRBV28; D: -
DNA: TGTGCCATTTCGGGAGGGGCCTGGGGCTACACCTTC; CDR3: CAISGGAWGYTF; J: TRBJ1-2; size: few; V: TRBV6-5; D: -
DNA: TGTGCCAGCAGTGAAAGCGGGAGGCAAGGGGCTGGCTACACCTTC; CDR3: CASSESGRQGAGYTF; J: TRBJ1-2; size: -; V: TRBV6-1; D: -
DNA: TGTGCCAGCAGTTTATCGATGGGGAATATAGGTCAGCCCCAGCATTTT; CDR3: CASSLSMGNIGQPQHF; J: TRBJ1-5; size: once; V: TRBV27; D: -
DNA: TGTGCCAGCAGTCCGGACAGGAGGCCGAATCAGCCCCAGCATTTT; CDR3: CASSPDRRPNQPQHF; J: TRBJ1-5; size: -; V: TRBV6-2/TRBV6-3; D: TRBD1
DNA: TGCGCCAGCAGCTTGGCTGCAGATACGCAGTATTTT; CDR3: CASSLAADTQYF; J: TRBJ2-3; size: -; V: TRBV5-1; D: -
DNA: TGTGCCAGCAGTGAGGGACTAGCGGGGGGGCAATCGATACATGAGCAGTTCTTC; CDR3: CASSEGLAGGQSIHEQFF; J: TRBJ2-1; size: once; V: TRBV6-1; D: TRBD2
DNA: TGTGCCAGCAGCTTAGGTTTGGGGGTTTCTAATGAAAAACTGTTTTTT; CDR3: CASSLGLGVSNEKLFF; J: TRBJ1-4; size: few; V: TRBV7-2; D: -
DNA: TGCGCCAGCAGCCAATATGGCAGCAATCAGCCCCAGCATTTT; CDR3: CASSQYGSNQPQHF; J: TRBJ1-5; size: -; V: TRBV4-1; D: -
DNA: TGTGCCAGTAGTATTCGCGGAACTAGCGGTAACTACGAGCAGTACTTC; CDR3: CASSIRGTSGNYEQYF; J: TRBJ2-7; size: -; V: TRBV19; D: TRBD2
DNA: TGTGCCAGCAGCCCTACCCAGGGGGGCGTTGGAAACACCATATATTTT; CDR3: CASSPTQGGVGNTIYF; J: TRBJ1-3; size: few; V: TRBV7-2; D: TRBD1
DNA: TGTGCTAGTGCCTTGGAGGGGACAGGGGGCGCAACTGGAAACACCATATATTTT; CDR3: CASALEGTGGATGNTIYF; J: TRBJ1-3; size: -; V: TRBV12-5; D: TRBD1
DNA: TGTGCCAGTAGTATCCGGTGGGATACGCAGTATTTT; CDR3: CASSIRWDTQYF; J: TRBJ2-3; size: -; V: TRBV19; D: -
DNA: TGTGCCACCAGCAGAGATGTGGGTGATTATGGCTACACCTTC; CDR3: CATSRDVGDYGYTF; J: TRBJ1-2; size: few; V: TRBV15; D: -
DNA: TGTGCCAGCAGTTTAGAGACAGGGTGGAACACTGAAGCTTTCTTT; CDR3: CASSLETGWNTEAFF; J: TRBJ1-1; size: -; V: TRBV28; D: TRBD1